Included here is one T cell receptor (beta chain) sequence, with context. The CDR3 contains 14 residues. Per germline, CDR1 MNHEY and CDR2 SMNVEV (reference sequence). V was clipped by 2 bases and J by 4 bases; unmatched bases: 1. The sample belongs to a study of shared clonotypes between healthy human individuals. Every subset had its genomic DNA shared out evenly among several immunoSEQ plates. Clones were read by immunoSEQ multiplex PCR, and TCRdb kept only the in-frame ones, dropping some. This table has about 2 million clones, 85% to 95% appearing once. The J gene is TRBJ2-2, the V gene TRBV27; TRBD2 matches 7 bases. This clonotype originated in a young man in good health. Specimen: naive CD4+ T cells sorted from blood. Documented subset: CD45RA+ positively selected. The CDR3 coding sequence is TGTGCCAGCAGTTTAAGCGGGGCCACCGGGGAGCTGTTTTTT. Protein: CASSLSGATGELFF.